This TCR beta chain was recovered during a study of cytomegalovirus exposure and HLA in healthy donors. Study as a whole: In an earlier analysis, 95 million to 140 million unique TCR beta sequences were found from about 179 million T cells. Study-wide points: Analyzed later, association rates of TCRs varied across HLA loci, with DRB1 most and HLA-C fewest. Researchers reported that a few CMV-associated chains were confirmed in vitro as CMV antigen-specific. A missense DCLRE1C variant was associated with V- and J-gene trimming of TCR beta chains in a later analysis, and an independent cohort replicated the association.

Comments on this clone: Its antigen is unknown.

Looked up from germline, CDR1 is ENHRY and CDR2 is SYGVKD. V was shortened by 6 bases and J by 4 bases, with 12 bases between the two germline ends. CDR3 length equals 13 residues. The PCR used 60 Vbeta and 13 Jbeta primers. TCRdb's copy holds only in-frame clones and misses some; the assay was immunoSEQ multiplex PCR. Recorded for this sample: about 170,000 clones. V gene TRBV10-3 combines with J gene TRBJ1-2; a weak D match, TRBD1 (6 bases). Specimen: PBMCs. This TCR was sampled from a woman aged 55-75 years in good health and CMV-seronegative. The chain's CDR3 is CAISYGTTYGYTF. The CDR3 DNA reads as TGTGCCATCAGCTACGGGACAACCTATGGCTACACCTTC.